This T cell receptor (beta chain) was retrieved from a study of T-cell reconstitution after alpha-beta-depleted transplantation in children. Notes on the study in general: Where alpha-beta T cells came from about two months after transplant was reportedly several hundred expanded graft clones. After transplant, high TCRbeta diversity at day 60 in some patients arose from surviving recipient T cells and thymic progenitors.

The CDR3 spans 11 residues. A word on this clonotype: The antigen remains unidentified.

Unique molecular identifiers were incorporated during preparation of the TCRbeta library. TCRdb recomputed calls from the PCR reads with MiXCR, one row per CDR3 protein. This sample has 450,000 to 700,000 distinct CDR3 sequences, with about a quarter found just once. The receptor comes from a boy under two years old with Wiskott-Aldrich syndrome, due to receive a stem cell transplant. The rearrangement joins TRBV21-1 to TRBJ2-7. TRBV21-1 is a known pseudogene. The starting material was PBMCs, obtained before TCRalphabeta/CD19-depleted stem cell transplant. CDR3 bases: TGTGCCAGCAGGACCCGCTACGAGCAGTACTTC. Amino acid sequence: CASRTRYEQYF.